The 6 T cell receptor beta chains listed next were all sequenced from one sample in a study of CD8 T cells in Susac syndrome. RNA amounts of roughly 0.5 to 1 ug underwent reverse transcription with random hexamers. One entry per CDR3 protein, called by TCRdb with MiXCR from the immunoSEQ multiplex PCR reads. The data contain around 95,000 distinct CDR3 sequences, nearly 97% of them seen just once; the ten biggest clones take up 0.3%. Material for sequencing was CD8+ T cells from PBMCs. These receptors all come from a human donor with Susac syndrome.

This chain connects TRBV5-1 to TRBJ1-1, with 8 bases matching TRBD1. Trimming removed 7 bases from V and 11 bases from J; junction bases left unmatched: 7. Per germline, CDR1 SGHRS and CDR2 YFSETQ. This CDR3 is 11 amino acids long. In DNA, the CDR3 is TGCGCCAGCGTCCAGGGGGCGACGGCTTTCTTT. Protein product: CASVQGATAFF.

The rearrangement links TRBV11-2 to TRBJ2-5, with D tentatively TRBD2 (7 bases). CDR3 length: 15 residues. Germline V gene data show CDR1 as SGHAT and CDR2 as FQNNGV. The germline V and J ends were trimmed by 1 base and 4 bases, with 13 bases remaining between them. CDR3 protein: CASSLVGGPRETQYF. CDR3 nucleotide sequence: TGTGCCAGCAGCTTAGTGGGGGGGCCACGAGAGACCCAGTACTTC. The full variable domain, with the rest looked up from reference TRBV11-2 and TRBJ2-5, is EAGVAQSPRYKIIEKRQSVAFWCNPISGHATLYWYQQILGQGPKLLIQFQNNGVVDDSQLPKDRFSAERLKGVDSTLKIQPAKLEDSAVYLCASSLVGGPRETQYFGPGTRLLVL.

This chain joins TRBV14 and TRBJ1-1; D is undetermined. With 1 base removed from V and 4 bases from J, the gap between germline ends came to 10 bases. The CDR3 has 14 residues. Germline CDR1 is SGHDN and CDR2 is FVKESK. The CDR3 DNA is TGTGCCAGCAGCCAAGGGGCGCGGGGCACTGAAGCTTTCTTT. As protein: CASSQGARGTEAFF.

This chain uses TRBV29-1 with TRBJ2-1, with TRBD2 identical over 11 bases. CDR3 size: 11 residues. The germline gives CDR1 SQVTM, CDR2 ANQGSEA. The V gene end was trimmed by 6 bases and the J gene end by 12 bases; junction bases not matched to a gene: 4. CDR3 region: CSVAGTSGQFF. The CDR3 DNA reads TGCAGCGTAGCCGGGACTAGCGGGCAGTTCTTC.

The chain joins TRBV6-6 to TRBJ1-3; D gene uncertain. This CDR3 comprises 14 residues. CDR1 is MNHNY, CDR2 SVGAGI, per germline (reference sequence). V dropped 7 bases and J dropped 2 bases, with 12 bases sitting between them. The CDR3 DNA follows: TGTGCCAGCACCCAACATCCTACTGGAAACACCATATATTTT. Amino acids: CASTQHPTGNTIYF.

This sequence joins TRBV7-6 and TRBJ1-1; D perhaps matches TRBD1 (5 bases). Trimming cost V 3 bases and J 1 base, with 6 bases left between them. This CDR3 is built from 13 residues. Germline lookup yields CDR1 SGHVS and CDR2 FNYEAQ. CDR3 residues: CASSFGANTEAFF. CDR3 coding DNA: TGTGCCAGCAGCTTCGGGGCGAACACTGAAGCTTTCTTT.